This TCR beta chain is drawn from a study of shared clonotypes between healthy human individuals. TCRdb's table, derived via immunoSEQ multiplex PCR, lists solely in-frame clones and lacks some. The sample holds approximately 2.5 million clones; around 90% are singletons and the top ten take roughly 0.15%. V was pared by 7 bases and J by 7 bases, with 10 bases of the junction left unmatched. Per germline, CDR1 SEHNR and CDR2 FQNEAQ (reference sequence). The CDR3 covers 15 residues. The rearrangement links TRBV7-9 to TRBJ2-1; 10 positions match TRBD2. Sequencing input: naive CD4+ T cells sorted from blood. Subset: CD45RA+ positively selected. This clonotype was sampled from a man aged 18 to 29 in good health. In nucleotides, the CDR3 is TGTGCCAGCATCCCTAGCGGGAGCAAAAGAAATGAGCAGTTCTTC. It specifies CASIPSGSKRNEQFF.